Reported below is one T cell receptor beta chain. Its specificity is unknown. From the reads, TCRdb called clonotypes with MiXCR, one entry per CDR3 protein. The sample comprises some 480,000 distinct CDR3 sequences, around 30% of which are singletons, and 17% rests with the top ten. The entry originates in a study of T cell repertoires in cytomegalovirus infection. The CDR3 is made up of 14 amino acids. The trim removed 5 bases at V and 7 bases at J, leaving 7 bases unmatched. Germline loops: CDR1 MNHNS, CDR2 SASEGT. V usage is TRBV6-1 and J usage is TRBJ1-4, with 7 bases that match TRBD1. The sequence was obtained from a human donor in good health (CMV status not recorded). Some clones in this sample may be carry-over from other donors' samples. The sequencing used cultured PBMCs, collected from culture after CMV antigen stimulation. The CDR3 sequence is CASSTTGRVEKLFF. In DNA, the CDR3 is TGTGCCAGCAGTACGACAGGGCGTGTTGAAAAACTGTTTTTT.